The T cell receptor beta chain under discussion was sequenced for a study of shared clonotypes between healthy human individuals. There are 12 residues in the CDR3. Trimming took off 1 base at V and 4 bases at J, with 5 bases between the two ends. CDR1 is GTSNPN, CDR2 SVGIG, per germline (reference sequence). Produced via immunoSEQ multiplex PCR; TCRdb's table is partial and in-frame only. The sample has about 2.2 million clones; more than 85% are singletons. Terminally differentiated effector memory CD45RA+ cells were excluded by CCR7 positive selection of CD45RO-negative cells. The receptor was derived from a man between 18 and 35 years old in good health. Some clones in this sample may be carry-over from other donors' samples. The rearrangement joins TRBV30 to TRBJ2-1; D gene uncertain. The source material was naive CD8+ T cells from PBMCs. CDR3: CAWSDPYNEQFF. DNA for the CDR3: TGTGCCTGGAGTGACCCGTACAATGAGCAGTTCTTC.